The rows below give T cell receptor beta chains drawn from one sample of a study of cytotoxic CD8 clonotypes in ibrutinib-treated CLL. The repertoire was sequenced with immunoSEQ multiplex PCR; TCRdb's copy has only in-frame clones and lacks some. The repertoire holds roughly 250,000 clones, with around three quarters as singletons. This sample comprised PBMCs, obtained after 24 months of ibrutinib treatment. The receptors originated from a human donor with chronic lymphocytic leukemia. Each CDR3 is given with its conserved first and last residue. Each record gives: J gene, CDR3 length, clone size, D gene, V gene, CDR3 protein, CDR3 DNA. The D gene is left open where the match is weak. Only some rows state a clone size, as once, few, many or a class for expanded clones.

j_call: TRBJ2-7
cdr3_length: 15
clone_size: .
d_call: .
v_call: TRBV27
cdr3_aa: CASSPRDGRSYEQYF
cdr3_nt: TGTGCCAGCAGTCCGCGGGACGGTAGGTCCTACGAGCAGTACTTC

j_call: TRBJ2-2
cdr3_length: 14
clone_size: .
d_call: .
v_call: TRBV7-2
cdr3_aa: CASSLVSSTGELFF
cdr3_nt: TGTGCCAGCAGCTTAGTTTCATCGACCGGGGAGCTGTTTTTT

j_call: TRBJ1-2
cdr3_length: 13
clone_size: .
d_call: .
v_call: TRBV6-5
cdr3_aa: CASSYQTGHGYTF
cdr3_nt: TGTGCCAGCAGTTACCAAACAGGGCATGGCTACACCTTC

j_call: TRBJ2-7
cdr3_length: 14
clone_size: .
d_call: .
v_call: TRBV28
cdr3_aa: CASSSQGTPLEQYF
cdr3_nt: TGTGCCAGCAGTTCCCAGGGGACCCCTCTGGAGCAGTACTTC

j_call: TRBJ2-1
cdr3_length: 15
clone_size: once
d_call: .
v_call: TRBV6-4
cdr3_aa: CASSDRALSYNEQFF
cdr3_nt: TGTGCCAGCAGTGACAGAGCTCTTTCCTACAATGAGCAGTTCTTC

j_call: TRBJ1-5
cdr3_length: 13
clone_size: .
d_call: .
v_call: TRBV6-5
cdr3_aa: CASRLTGNQPQHF
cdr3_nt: TGTGCCAGCAGACTTACAGGGAACCAGCCCCAGCATTTT

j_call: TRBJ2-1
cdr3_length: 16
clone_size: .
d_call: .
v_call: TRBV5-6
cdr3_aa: CASSLALSSSYNEQFF
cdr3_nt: TGTGCCAGCAGCCTGGCCCTAAGTAGCTCCTACAATGAGCAGTTCTTC

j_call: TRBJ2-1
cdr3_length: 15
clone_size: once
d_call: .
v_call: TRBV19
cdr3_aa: CASRRYQGIGNEQFF
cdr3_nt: TGTGCCAGTAGGCGCTACCAGGGTATCGGTAATGAGCAGTTCTTC

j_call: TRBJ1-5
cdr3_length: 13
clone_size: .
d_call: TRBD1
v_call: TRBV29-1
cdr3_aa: CSVQGAKNQPQHF
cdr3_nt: TGCAGCGTACAGGGGGCTAAGAATCAGCCCCAGCATTTT

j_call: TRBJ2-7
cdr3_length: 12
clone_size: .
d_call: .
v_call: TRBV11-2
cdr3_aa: CASRLDSYEQYF
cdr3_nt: TGTGCCAGCAGGCTGGACTCCTACGAGCAGTACTTC

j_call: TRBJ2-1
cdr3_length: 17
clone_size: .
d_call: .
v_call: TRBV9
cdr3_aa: CASSAYSGQSLKNEQFF
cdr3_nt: TGTGCCAGCAGCGCGTACTCGGGACAAAGCCTTAAGAATGAGCAGTTCTTC

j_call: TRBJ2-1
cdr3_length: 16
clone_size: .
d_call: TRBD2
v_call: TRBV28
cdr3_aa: CASSRTSGSSYNEQFF
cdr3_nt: TGTGCCAGCAGTCGGACTAGCGGGAGTTCCTACAATGAGCAGTTCTTC

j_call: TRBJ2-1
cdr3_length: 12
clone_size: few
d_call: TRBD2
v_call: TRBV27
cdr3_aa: CASSRGGYEQFF
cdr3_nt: TGTGCCAGCAGTCGGGGAGGGTATGAGCAGTTCTTC

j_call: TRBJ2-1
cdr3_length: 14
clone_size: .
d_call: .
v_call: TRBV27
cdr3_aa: CASSFSRDYNEQFF
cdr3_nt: TGTGCCAGCAGTTTTTCCAGGGACTACAATGAGCAGTTCTTC

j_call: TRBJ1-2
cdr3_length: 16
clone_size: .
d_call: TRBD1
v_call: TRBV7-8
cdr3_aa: CASSLGRGGTDYGYTF
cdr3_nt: TGTGCCAGCAGCTTAGGGCGAGGTGGGACAGACTATGGCTACACCTTC

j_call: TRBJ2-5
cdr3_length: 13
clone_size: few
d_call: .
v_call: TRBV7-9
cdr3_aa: CASSSGFQETQYF
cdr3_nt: TGTGCCAGCAGCTCCGGGTTCCAAGAGACCCAGTACTTC

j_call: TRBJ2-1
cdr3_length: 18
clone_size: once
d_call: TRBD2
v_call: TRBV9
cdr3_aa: CASSVGRSGKALYNEQFF
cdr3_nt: TGTGCCAGCAGCGTAGGGAGAAGCGGGAAAGCGCTCTACAATGAGCAGTTCTTC

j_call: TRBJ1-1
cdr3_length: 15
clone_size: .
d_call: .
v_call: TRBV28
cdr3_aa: CASSPPQRGGTEAFF
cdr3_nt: TGTGCCAGCAGTCCCCCCCAGAGGGGGGGCACTGAAGCTTTCTTT

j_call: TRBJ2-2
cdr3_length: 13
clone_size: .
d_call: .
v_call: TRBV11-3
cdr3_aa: CASSFEISGELFF
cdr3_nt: TGTGCCAGCAGCTTCGAAATTTCCGGGGAGCTGTTTTTT

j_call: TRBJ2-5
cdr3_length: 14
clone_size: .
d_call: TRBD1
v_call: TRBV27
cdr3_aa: CASSTGQGIQTQYF
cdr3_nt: TGTGCCAGCAGCACGGGACAGGGGATACAGACCCAGTACTTC

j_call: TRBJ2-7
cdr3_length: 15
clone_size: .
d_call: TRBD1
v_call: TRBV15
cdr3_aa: CATSTTTGGSYEQYF
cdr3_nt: TGTGCCACCAGCACCACGACAGGGGGGTCCTACGAGCAGTACTTC

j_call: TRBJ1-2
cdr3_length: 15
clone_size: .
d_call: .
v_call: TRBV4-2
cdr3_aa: CASDASQGQLDGYTF
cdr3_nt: TGTGCCAGCGACGCCTCCCAGGGCCAGCTCGATGGCTACACCTTC

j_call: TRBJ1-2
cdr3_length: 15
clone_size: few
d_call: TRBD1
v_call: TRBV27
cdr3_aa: CASSPGTGANYGYTF
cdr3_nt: TGTGCCAGCAGTCCCGGGACAGGAGCTAACTATGGCTACACCTTC

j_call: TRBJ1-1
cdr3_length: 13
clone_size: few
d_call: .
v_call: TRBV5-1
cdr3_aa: CASSPEWNTEAFF
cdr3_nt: TGCGCCAGCAGCCCGGAATGGAACACTGAAGCTTTCTTT

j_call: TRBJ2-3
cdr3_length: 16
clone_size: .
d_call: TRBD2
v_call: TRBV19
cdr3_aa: CASSILAGGTTDTQYF
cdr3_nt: TGTGCCAGTAGTATACTTGCGGGAGGAACCACAGATACGCAGTATTTT

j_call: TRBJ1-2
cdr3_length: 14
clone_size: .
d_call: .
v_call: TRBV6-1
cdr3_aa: CASSDPWGQYGYTF
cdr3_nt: TGTGCCAGCAGTGACCCTTGGGGACAATATGGCTACACCTTC

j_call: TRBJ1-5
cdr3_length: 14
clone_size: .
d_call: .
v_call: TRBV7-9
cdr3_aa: CASSAENSNQPQHF
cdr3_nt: TGTGCCAGCAGCGCGGAGAATAGCAATCAGCCCCAGCATTTT

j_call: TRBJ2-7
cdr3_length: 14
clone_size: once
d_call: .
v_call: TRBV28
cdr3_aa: CASLASFQAGEQYF
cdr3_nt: TGTGCCAGCCTAGCCTCGTTCCAGGCAGGTGAGCAGTACTTC

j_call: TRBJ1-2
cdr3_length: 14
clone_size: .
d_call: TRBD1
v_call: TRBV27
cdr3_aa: CASSLKTGGGGYTF
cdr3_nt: TGTGCCAGCAGTCTTAAAACAGGGGGCGGTGGCTACACCTTC

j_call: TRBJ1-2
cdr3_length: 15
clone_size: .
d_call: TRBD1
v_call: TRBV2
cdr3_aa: CASSDESGQVYGYTF
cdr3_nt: TGTGCCAGCAGTGACGAGTCGGGACAGGTTTATGGCTACACCTTC

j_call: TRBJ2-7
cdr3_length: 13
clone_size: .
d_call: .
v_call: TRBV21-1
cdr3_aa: CASAWDFSYEQYF
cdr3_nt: TGTGCCAGCGCTTGGGACTTCTCCTACGAGCAGTACTTC

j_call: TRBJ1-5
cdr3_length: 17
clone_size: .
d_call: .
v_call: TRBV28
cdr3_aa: CASSFGELLSVEQPQHF
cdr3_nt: TGTGCCAGCAGTTTCGGGGAGTTGCTGTCCGTTGAACAGCCCCAGCATTTT

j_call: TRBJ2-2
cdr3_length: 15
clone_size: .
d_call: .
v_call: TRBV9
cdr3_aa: CASSVGTKNTGELFF
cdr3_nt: TGTGCCAGCAGCGTAGGGACAAAAAACACCGGGGAGCTGTTTTTT

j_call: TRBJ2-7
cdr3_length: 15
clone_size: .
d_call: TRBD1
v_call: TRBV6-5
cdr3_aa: CASSLGQGTFYEQYF
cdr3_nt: TGTGCCAGCAGTCTAGGACAGGGGACATTCTACGAGCAGTACTTC

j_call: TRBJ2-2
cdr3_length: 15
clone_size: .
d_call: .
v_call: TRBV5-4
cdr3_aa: CASSLTGVETGELFF
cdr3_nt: TGTGCCAGCAGCTTAACCGGAGTGGAGACCGGGGAGCTGTTTTTT

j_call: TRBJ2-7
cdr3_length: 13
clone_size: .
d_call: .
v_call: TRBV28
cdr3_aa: CASTRSGSYEQYF
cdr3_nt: TGTGCCAGCACCCGCAGCGGCTCCTACGAGCAGTACTTC

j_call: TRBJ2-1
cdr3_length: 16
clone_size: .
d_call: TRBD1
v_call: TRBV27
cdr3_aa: CASSSRTGGSYNEQFF
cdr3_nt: TGTGCCAGCAGCTCCAGGACAGGGGGTTCCTACAATGAGCAGTTCTTC

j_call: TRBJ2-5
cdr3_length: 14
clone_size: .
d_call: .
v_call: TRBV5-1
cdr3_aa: CASSFGQNQETQYF
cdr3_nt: TGCGCCAGCAGCTTCGGGCAGAATCAAGAGACCCAGTACTTC

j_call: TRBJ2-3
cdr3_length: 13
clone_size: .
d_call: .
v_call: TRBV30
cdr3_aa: CAWDVAYTDTQYF
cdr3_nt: TGTGCCTGGGACGTAGCTTACACAGATACGCAGTATTTT

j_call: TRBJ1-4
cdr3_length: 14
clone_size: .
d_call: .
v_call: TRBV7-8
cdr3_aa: CASSLRAPNEKLFF
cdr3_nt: TGTGCCAGCAGCTTAAGGGCGCCTAATGAAAAACTGTTTTTT

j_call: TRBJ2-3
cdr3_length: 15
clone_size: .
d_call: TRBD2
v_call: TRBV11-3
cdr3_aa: CASSSRESLTDTQYF
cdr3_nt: TGTGCCAGCAGCTCGCGGGAGTCCCTCACAGATACGCAGTATTTT

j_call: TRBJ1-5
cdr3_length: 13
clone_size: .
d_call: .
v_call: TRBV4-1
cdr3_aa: CASSQDLEQPQHF
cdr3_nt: TGCGCCAGCAGCCAAGATCTAGAACAGCCCCAGCATTTT

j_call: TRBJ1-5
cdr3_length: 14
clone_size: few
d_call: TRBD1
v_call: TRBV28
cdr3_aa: CASTTPGQWQPQHF
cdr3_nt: TGTGCCAGCACCACACCGGGACAGTGGCAGCCCCAGCATTTT

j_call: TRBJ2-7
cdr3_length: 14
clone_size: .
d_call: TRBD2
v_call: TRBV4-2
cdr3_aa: CASSHGLANYEQYF
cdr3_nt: TGTGCCAGCAGCCATGGACTAGCGAACTACGAGCAGTACTTC

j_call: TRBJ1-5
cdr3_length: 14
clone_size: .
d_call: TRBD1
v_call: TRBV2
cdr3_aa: CASSEAAGGLPQHF
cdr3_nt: TGTGCCAGCAGTGAAGCGGCAGGGGGACTACCCCAGCATTTT

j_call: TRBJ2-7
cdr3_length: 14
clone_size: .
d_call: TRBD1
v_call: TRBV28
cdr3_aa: CASSRDRGPYEQYF
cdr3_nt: TGTGCCAGCAGTCGTGACAGGGGACCCTACGAGCAGTACTTC

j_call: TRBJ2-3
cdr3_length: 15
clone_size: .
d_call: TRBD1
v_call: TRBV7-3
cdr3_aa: CASRPTGTGTDTQYF
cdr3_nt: TGTGCCAGCAGGCCGACCGGGACAGGGACAGATACGCAGTATTTT

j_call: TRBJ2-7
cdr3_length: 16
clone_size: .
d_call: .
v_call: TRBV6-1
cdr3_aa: CASSEEPIPKGDEQYF
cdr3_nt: TGTGCCAGCAGTGAAGAGCCTATCCCGAAAGGAGACGAGCAGTACTTC

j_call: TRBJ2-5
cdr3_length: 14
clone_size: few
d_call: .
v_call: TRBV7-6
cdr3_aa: CASSLMGGTETQYF
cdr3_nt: TGTGCCAGCAGCTTAATGGGGGGCACGGAGACCCAGTACTTC

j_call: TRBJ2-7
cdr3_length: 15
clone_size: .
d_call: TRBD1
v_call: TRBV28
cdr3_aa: CASSLAGTGAYEQYF
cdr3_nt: TGTGCCAGCTCCCTAGCCGGGACAGGGGCCTACGAGCAGTACTTC

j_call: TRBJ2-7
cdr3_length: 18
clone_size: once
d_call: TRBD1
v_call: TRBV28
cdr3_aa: CASSRWSFPGQGVYEQYF
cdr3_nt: TGTGCCAGCAGTCGATGGAGTTTCCCGGGACAGGGGGTCTACGAGCAGTACTTC

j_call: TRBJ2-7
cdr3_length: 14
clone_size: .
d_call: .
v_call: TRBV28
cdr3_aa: CASSLLAFHYEQYF
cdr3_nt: TGTGCCAGCAGTTTGCTAGCGTTTCACTACGAGCAGTACTTC

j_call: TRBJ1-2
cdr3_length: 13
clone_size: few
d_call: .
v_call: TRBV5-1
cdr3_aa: CASSLAAGMRYTF
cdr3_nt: TGCGCCAGCAGCTTGGCGGCAGGGATGCGCTACACCTTC

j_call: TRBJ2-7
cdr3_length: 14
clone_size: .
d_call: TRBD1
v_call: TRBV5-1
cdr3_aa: CASSFRQGPNEQYF
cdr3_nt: TGCGCCAGCAGCTTCAGACAGGGCCCTAACGAGCAGTACTTC